This T cell receptor (beta chain) was identified in a study of molecular identifiers for immune sequencing clone quantification (dated by TCRdb to the late 2010s). In terms of the full investigation: For a replicate experiment, RNA from approximately 20,000 or 100,000 naive CD8 T cells was divided into five aliquots, of which four were sequenced. This methods study benchmarked molecular-identifier clustering-based TCR repertoire sequencing (MIDCIRS) and TCR RNA copy counting, using CD8 T cells to do so. The full study reports these points: Modeling indicated about 3.1 TCR RNA copies recovered per cell, compared with around 9.8 by digital PCR, which implies a capture efficiency of around 31%. A single cell's worth of spiked-in Jurkat TCR RNA was reported detectable even among under 1.1 million naive CD8 T cells. Highly expanded clone sizes could be underestimated if identical TCR molecules share a barcode. When barcode sub-clustering was not used, chimeric consensus sequences inflated TCR diversity, with chimeras reaching as high as 47%. The naive libraries included spiked-in Jurkat TCR RNA (about 11 copies' worth), and this RNA is not part of the donor repertoire. Clones above 20 RNA copies held over 97% of molecules in CMV-specific effector cells but under 1% in naive cells.

This clonotype was seen repeatedly, ten times or more. What antigen it recognizes has not been identified. No per-base quality is available; no much larger clone lies one base away. At the junction V is shortened by 5 bases and J by 6 bases, with 3 bases in between. Spanning cysteine to phenylalanine, the CDR3 consists of 9 amino acids. Only CDR3 DNA remains: 27 bases, in frame from the first base. The germline V gene provides CDR1 SGHTS and CDR2 YDEGEE. The method behind the library was PCR. TCRdb shows the sequencer as NextSeq 500. Preparation of bulk TCR libraries followed a previously described approach, with the TCR primers listed in Table S5. The Qiagen AllPrep DNA/RNA kit was used to purify total RNA. Reads from multiple sequencing runs of the same library were pooled before analysis. Per the source publication's procedure: Reads were retained only if an exact TCR constant sequence was present, and the retained reads were trimmed to 150 nt and grouped according to their 12-nt molecular barcodes. Within each barcode group, reads were sub-clustered at a 15% Levenshtein threshold, and quality-weighted consensus sequences were built per RNA molecule. Non-functional sequences were removed, as were lower-count sequences one edit away from another. Based on a fit of two negative binomial distributions, barcode sub-clusters having less than 20% of the maximum read count were discarded. TCRdb reprocessed the public reads (quality trimming at Q25 with fastp, clone calling with MiXCR) and kept in-frame beta chains. Rows with one shared CDR3 protein collapse into an entry with the most common genes and DNA. TCRdb's processing, not the study's, gives the V and J calls here. The sample profile shows nearly 650,000 distinct CDR3 sequences; 25% of them were found once. The ten largest clonotypes hold 0.78% of the sample.

Libraries of naive CD8 T cells were built from around 20,000 to 990,000 sorted cells, with 10%, 30% or 50% of the purified RNA used. Naive CD8 T cells were FACS-sorted as CD8+CD4-CCR7+CD45RA+ on a BD FACSAria II into RLT Plus buffer. Detection sensitivity was tested by spiking Jurkat RNA equal to some 11 TCR copies' worth into samples containing roughly 19,000-1,000,000 naive CD8 T cells. CD8 T cells were enriched with RosetteSep CD8+ T Cell Enrichment Cocktail and Ficoll-Paque, followed by ACK red cell lysis. Sequenced material: naive CD8+ T cells from blood, with Jurkat cell RNA spiked in. Interpreted using the paper, the cell subset or site label stands for: FACS-sorted CD8+CD4-CCR7+CD45RA+ naive T cells. The TCR comes from a human donor in good health. Some libraries in this study had Jurkat cell RNA spiked in. The chain is encoded by TRBV5-8 joined to TRBJ2-7; a confident D gene designation cannot be given. CDR3 sequence: CASRPEQYF. The DNA sequence is as follows: TGTGCCAGCAGACCCGAGCAGTACTTC.